Shown below are 15 T cell receptor beta chains from a single sample sequenced in a study of human T cells and chemical hapten exposure (dated by TCRdb to about 2021). The library was produced with RACE. The sequencer was a NextSeq 500. The raw public reads went through TCRdb reprocessing: fastp at Q25, MiXCR clone calling, in-frame beta chains kept. Every entry covers one CDR3 protein and lists the most common genes and DNA from its rows. The sample data list about 380,000 distinct CDR3 sequences, and about 5.1% of these were observed just once. In total, the top ten clones hold approximately 2.4% of the sample. According to the study, the label for this sample's time point signals: pre-sensitization, week 0. The treatment or condition label corresponds to: therapeutic diphenylcyclopropenone sensitization with weekly scalp DPC. The sample consisted of whole blood, taken in connection with sensitization to the hapten diphenylcyclopropenone (DPC). The receptors stem from a woman in her forties or fifties with alopecia areata. Some clones in this sample may be carry-over from other donors' samples.

This clonotype came up many times. This chain connects TRBV10-3 to TRBJ2-5; no definite D call. There are 10 residues in the CDR3. CDR1 and CDR2 from the germline V gene are ENHRY and SYGVKD. Deletions cut 8 bases from V and 5 bases from J, with 6 bases between. Here the CDR3 DNA reads TGTGCCATCCCCTCCGAGACCCAGTACTTC. Its protein is CAIPSETQYF.

This clonotype was found many times. The rearrangement links TRBV7-2 to TRBJ1-6; D is undetermined. The CDR3 spans 14 residues. With 2 bases removed from V and 9 bases from J, the gap between germline ends came to 11 bases. Germline CDR1 and CDR2: SGHTA and FQGNSA. The CDR3 DNA follows: TGTGCCAGCAGCTTACAAGGAGGGATTTCACCCCTCCACTTT. Its protein is CASSLQGGISPLHF.

This clonotype appeared a few times. The rearrangement links TRBV13 to TRBJ1-6; D ambiguous. The CDR3 is 12 amino acids. The germline V and J ends were trimmed by 5 bases and 7 bases, with 6 bases remaining between them. Germline lookup yields CDR1 PRHDT and CDR2 FYEKMQ (reference sequence). The CDR3 DNA reads TGTGCCAGCAGCCGGAGGAATTCACCCCTCCACTTT. Amino acids: CASSRRNSPLHF.

This chain uses TRBV3-1 with TRBJ2-3; the match to TRBD2 covers 11 bases. CDR3 length: 16 amino acids. Trimming at V came to 3 bases and at J to 4 bases, leaving 6 bases not matched to a gene. Germline values: CDR1 LGHDT, CDR2 YNNKEL (reference sequence). In DNA form, the CDR3 reads TGTGCCAGCAGCCAGACTAGCGGGGAAGGCTCAGATACGCAGTATTTT. Amino acids: CASSQTSGEGSDTQYF.

The sample holds many counts of this clonotype. J is TRBJ2-3 and V is TRBV12-3 or TRBV12-4, with D possibly TRBD2 on 6 matching bases. This CDR3 is 16 amino acids long. V was trimmed by 3 bases and J by 1 base, leaving 14 bases between them. CDR3 amino acids: CASSFLGSGRTDTQYF. Here the CDR3 DNA reads TGTGCCAGCAGTTTTCTGGGTAGCGGACGCACAGATACGCAGTATTTT.

Many counts were recorded for this clonotype. The J gene is TRBJ1-2, the V gene TRBV5-1; TRBD1 is a possible D gene (6 bases). The CDR3 runs to 15 residues. Germline V gene lookup returns CDR1 SGHRS and CDR2 YFSETQ. Between the trimmed V and J ends, which lost 1 base and 1 base, there was a span of 11 bases. The DNA of the CDR3 is TGCGCCAGCAGCTTGTCGGGACAAATTAACTATGGCTACACCTTC. It yields the protein CASSLSGQINYGYTF.

This clonotype has a count of ten or more. The chain joins TRBV12-3 or TRBV12-4 to TRBJ2-3, with 8 bases matching TRBD2. Trimming cost V 10 bases and J 0 bases; bases outside gene matches: 0. The CDR3 extends over 12 amino acids. The CDR3 DNA is TGTGCCATAGCGGGGAGCACAGATACGCAGTATTTT. Its protein product is CAIAGSTDTQYF.

This clonotype showed up many times. V usage is TRBV12-3 or TRBV12-4 and J usage is TRBJ2-6; 7 nucleotides line up with TRBD2. CDR3 size: 18 residues. The junction had 9 bases not matched to a gene; V was cut back by 3 bases and J by 1 base. The CDR3 DNA follows: TGTGCCAGCAGTTTCGGGGGAGGGCTTGGTTCTGGGGCCAACGTCCTGACTTTC. This codes for CASSFGGGLGSGANVLTF.

This clonotype was counted a few times. CDR3 DNA: TGTGCCATCAGTGGGCCACAGACAGGGCTCCCTTATGGCTACACCTTC. Encoded protein: CAISGPQTGLPYGYTF. This chain links TRBV10-3 with TRBJ1-2; 7 bases fit TRBD1. The CDR3 is 16 amino acids. Unmatched junction bases numbered 13, after V lost 4 bases and J lost 5 bases. From germline, CDR1 is ENHRY and CDR2 SYGVKD.

This clonotype was recorded many times. The chain has TRBV4-3 and TRBJ1-1; D possibly corresponds to TRBD1 (5 bases). CDR1 is LGHNA and CDR2 is YSLEER in the germline V gene. With 1 base removed from V and 5 bases from J, the gap between germline ends came to 11 bases. This CDR3 spans 14 amino acids. Here the CDR3 DNA reads TGCGCCAGCAGCCAAGTAGCAGGGCGGACTGAAGCTTTCTTT. This gives the protein CASSQVAGRTEAFF.

This clonotype was seen only a few times. The chain has TRBV9 and TRBJ1-1; possible D gene TRBD1, 6 bases. CDR3 length equals 15 residues. The germline gives CDR1 SGDLS, CDR2 YYNGEE. V shed 0 bases and J shed 5 bases, with 14 bases lying between them. CDR3 sequence (DNA): TGTGCCAGCAGCGTAGCGGACAGCCGAGAGACTGAAGCTTTCTTT. This translates into CASSVADSRETEAFF.

This clonotype was seen repeatedly, ten times or more. The rearrangement uses TRBV15 and TRBJ2-7; D is unresolved. The CDR3 is made up of 13 amino acids. In germline, CDR1 is LNHNV, CDR2 YYDKDF (reference sequence). Deletions cut 1 base from V and 1 base from J, with 5 bases between. CDR3 protein: CATSRGLSYEQYF. The CDR3 bases are TGTGCCACCAGCAGAGGACTTTCCTACGAGCAGTACTTC.

V and J are TRBV4-2 and TRBJ2-7; TRBD1 matches at 8 bases. The CDR3 extends over 16 amino acids. Germline CDR1 reads LGHNA; CDR2 reads YNFKEQ. V trimming: 1 base; J trimming: 7 bases; junction bases outside the gene matches: 12. CDR3 loop: CASSQGWTGSVEEQYF. CDR3 in DNA: TGTGCCAGCAGCCAAGGATGGACAGGGTCAGTAGAAGAGCAGTACTTC.

This clonotype has at least ten counts. This chain uses TRBV6-5 with TRBJ2-7, with 7 bases matching TRBD2. The CDR3 is 16 residues long. Trimming took 5 bases from V and 3 from J; bases not matched to a gene: 13. Per the germline V gene, CDR1 is MNHEY and CDR2 is SVGAGI. CDR3 loop: CASSPERGRTLYEQYF. The CDR3 DNA sequence: TGTGCCAGCAGTCCAGAGCGGGGACGGACCCTCTACGAGCAGTACTTC.

The chain couples TRBV6-1 to TRBJ1-5; 9 bases map to TRBD1. Trimming removed 5 bases from V and 7 bases from J; junction bases left unmatched: 9. The germline CDR1 and CDR2 sequences are MNHNS and SASEGT. The CDR3 length is 15 residues. The CDR3 region is CASSSGDREIQPQHF. DNA of the CDR3: TGTGCCAGCAGTTCCGGGGACAGGGAGATACAGCCCCAGCATTTT.